These 2 T cell receptor beta chains were sequenced from one sample in a study of cytomegalovirus exposure and HLA in healthy donors. Researchers ran the PCR with 60 Vbeta and 13 Jbeta primers. Here immunoSEQ multiplex PCR was the method, and the copy in TCRdb shows in-frame clones only, minus some. This sample has around 130,000 clones; about 78% occur once, and the top ten carry about 3.1%. Specimen: PBMCs. These receptor sequences come from a human donor in good health.

This rearrangement joins TRBV7-2 to TRBJ1-3, with TRBD1 matching 8 bases. From germline, CDR1 is SGHTA and CDR2 FQGNSA. Trimming removed 1 base from V and 4 bases from J; junction bases left unmatched: 6. The CDR3 contains 16 residues. The CDR3 nucleotides read TGTGCCAGCAGCTTAGAGGACAGGGTGGCCGGAAACACCATATATTTT. Its translation: CASSLEDRVAGNTIYF.

About this clone: Germline and junction disagree at one end, which may indicate a read error. CDR3 in amino acids: CASSLQDLNTEASF. The CDR3 DNA follows: TGTGCCAGCAGCTTACAGGATCTGAACACTGAAGCTTCCTTT. This rearrangement joins TRBV5-4 to TRBJ1-1; D possibly corresponds to TRBD1 (5 bases). Germline CDR1 and CDR2: SGHNT and YYREEE (reference sequence). The CDR3 is 14 amino acids. Based on the CDR3 plus reference TRBV5-4 and TRBJ1-1, the full variable domain is ETGVTQSPTHLIKTRGQQVTLRCSSQSGHNTVSWYQQALGQGPQFIFQYYREEENGRGNFPPRFSGLQFPNYSSELNVNALELDDSALYLCASSLQDLNTEASFGQGTRLTVV.